The source of this T cell receptor beta chain is a study of T cells in Graves' hyperthyroidism and ophthalmopathy (dated by TCRdb to about 2019). General notes on the study: Peripheral blood samples were taken at initial diagnosis, before any treatment was given. To identify TCR V-J signatures that set the groups apart, the researchers used a discovery cohort of 90 to 100 patients, made up of 40 to 45 with Graves' ophthalmopathy and about 55 with stable Graves' hyperthyroidism. Prospective prediction of ophthalmopathy was tested in an independent validation cohort of approximately 19 hyperthyroidism patients and around 16 patients who later progressed to ophthalmopathy. The 90 to 100 discovery patients were randomly divided into training and test sets at a 7:3 ratio. In roughly six Graves' hyperthyroidism patients, the study also compared T-cell repertoires from thyroid tissue with T-cell repertoires from blood. After sampling, hyperthyroidism patients received methimazole starting at 30 mg daily, and ophthalmopathy patients received high-dose intravenous methylprednisolone. TCR Vbeta CDR3 sequencing of 130 to 150 peripheral blood samples (approximately 44 ophthalmopathy, about 80 hyperthyroidism and some 17 progressor patients) is reported in the paper.

Note on this clonotype: What this receptor recognizes is not known. No base quality values were provided; no much bigger clone lies one nucleotide off.

Ophthalmopathy patients had moderately to severely active disease, Clinical Activity Score of at least 3, NOSPECS grade of at least 4, and duration under 3 months. Any patient with an uncontrolled infection, another autoimmune disease, pregnancy or lactation was excluded. Diagnoses relied on clinical symptoms, serum thyroxine and TRAb, thyroid ultrasound and orbital computed tomography. Ficoll-Paque density gradient centrifugation was used to isolate PBMCs from 8 to 10 ml of fresh peripheral blood. Total RNA was extracted using Trizol reagent, and RNA quality was assessed on an Agilent 2100 Bioanalyzer. Amplification of TCR beta CDR3 regions was carried out from RNA transcripts. A first-round RT-PCR of the TCR CDR3 used the HTBI primer set with the Qiagen OneStep RT-PCR kit. The libraries were constructed in a second round of multiplex PCR and then size-selected and purified. The libraries were sequenced on an Illumina HiSeq2000 using paired-end 100 bp reads. As for the original processing: SOAPnuke was used to process the raw data, removing reads that contained adapters or uncalled bases, had a mean Phred below 15, or lacked an exact match to the constant primer or identifier. High-quality paired reads were merged with COPE v1.2.5, and unique nucleotide sequences were defined as clonotypes. MiTCR v1.1 was used to align clonotypes to the IMGT TRBV, TRBD and TRBJ reference segments. The analysis included only V-J combinations with a frequency above 0.0001, which together covered around 99% of the repertoires. A TCS score was defined as the ratio of F50 (clonal expansion) to E x V (chaos), with BLOSUM62-based TCRdist applied between CDR3 peptides within each V-J. Welch's t-statistics and random forest reduced 500 to 650 V-J features to under 15, which were used in a naive Bayes classifier (R e1071). TCRdb ran its own pipeline on the public reads, namely fastp trimming at Q25 and MiXCR clone calling, and kept in-frame beta chains. A single entry per CDR3 protein holds the most common genes and DNA from its merged rows. The authors' filters were not applied to this entry. This sample is represented by hundreds of thousands of distinct CDR3 sequences; about 20% of them were singletons. Around 50% of the sample is in the top ten clones.

Study-wide conclusions, independent of this receptor: Most expanded thyroid clonotypes (frequency above 0.001) were also found in blood, which suggests that blood repertoires may mirror thyroid immune responses. During validation, the model predicted progression to ophthalmopathy a median of roughly six months ahead of onset, with 70.59% sensitivity and under 85% specificity. Sample size was not statistically predetermined, and blinding of investigators to group allocation was not performed. A model built on a 13 V-J signature distinguished ophthalmopathy from stable hyperthyroidism, reaching around 87% sensitivity and about 81% specificity in cross-validation and 80%/75% in testing.

The CDR3 runs 13 residues from the cysteine to the phenylalanine. The retained sequence is limited to the CDR3, 39 bases, with the frame set at the first base. CDR1 DFQATT and CDR2 SNEGSKA are derived from the germline V gene (reference sequence). V was cut back by 6 bases and J by 4 bases, leaving a gap of 15 bases between them. The rearranged chain carries TRBV20-1 and TRBJ1-2; the D gene identity is not certain. What was sequenced was blood. This receptor was identified in a man aged 35-49 years with Graves' ophthalmopathy. Here is the DNA: TGCAGTGCCGCCCCCAGTGATTTCTATGGCTACACCTTC. Its coded protein is CSAAPSDFYGYTF.